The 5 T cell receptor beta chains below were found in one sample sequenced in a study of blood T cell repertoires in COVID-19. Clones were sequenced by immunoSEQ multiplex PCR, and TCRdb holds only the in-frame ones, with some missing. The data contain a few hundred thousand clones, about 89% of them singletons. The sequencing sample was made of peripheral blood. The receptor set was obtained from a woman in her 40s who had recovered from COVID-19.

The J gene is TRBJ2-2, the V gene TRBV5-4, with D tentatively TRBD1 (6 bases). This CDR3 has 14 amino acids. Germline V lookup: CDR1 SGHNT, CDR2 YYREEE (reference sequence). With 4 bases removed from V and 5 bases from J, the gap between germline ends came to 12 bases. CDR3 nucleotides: TGTGCCAGCAGCGGGACATCGCGTACCGGGGAGCTGTTTTTT. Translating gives CASSGTSRTGELFF.

Written as DNA, the CDR3 is TGTGCCAGCAGCTCCTTAGACACCCACTCCTACAATGAGCAGTTCTTC. Protein product: CASSSLDTHSYNEQFF. The rearrangement joins TRBV7-6 to TRBJ2-1, with unresolved D. V was trimmed by 4 bases and J by 0 bases, leaving 13 bases between them. Germline CDR1 is SGHVS and CDR2 is FNYEAQ. This CDR3 comprises 16 residues. The whole variable domain, remainder taken from reference TRBV7-6 and TRBJ2-1, is GAGVSQSPRYKVTKRGQDVALRCDPISGHVSLYWYRQALGQGPEFLTYFNYEAQQDKSGLPNDRFSAERPEGSISTLTIQRTEQRDSAMYRCASSSLDTHSYNEQFFGPGTRLTVL.

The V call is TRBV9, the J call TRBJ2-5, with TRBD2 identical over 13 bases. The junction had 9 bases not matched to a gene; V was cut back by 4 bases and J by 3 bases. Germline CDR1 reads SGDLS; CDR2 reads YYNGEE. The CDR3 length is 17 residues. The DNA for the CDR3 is TGTGCCAGCAGCCCCCCCGGACTAGCGGGAGAGGAAGAGACCCAGTACTTC. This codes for CASSPPGLAGEEETQYF.

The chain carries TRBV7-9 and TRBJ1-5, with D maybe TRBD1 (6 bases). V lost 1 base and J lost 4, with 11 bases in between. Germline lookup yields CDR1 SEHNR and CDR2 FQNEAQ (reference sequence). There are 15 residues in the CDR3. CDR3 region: CASSLGGPGNQPQHF. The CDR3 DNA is TGTGCCAGCAGCTTAGGGGGGCCCGGGAATCAGCCCCAGCATTTT.

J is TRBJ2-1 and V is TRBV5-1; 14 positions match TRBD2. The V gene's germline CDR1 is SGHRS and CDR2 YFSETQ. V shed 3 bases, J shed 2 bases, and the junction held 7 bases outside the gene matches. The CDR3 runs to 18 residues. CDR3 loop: CASSSGLAGALAYNEQFF. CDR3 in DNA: TGCGCCAGCAGCTCGGGACTAGCGGGGGCTTTAGCCTACAATGAGCAGTTCTTC.